Listed below are T cell receptor beta chains from one sample, sequenced in a study of control samples from healthy donors and cancer patients. Generated by immunoSEQ multiplex PCR, the TCRdb table keeps only in-frame clones and is missing some. The data show some 76,000 clones, with approximately 89% seen just once and around 20% held by the top ten. Sample: PBMCs. The source of these receptors is a man in his sixties with lung cancer. Both conserved end residues are part of each CDR3. Each record gives: J gene, V gene, CDR3 protein.

>TRBJ2-5|TRBV6-5
CASSYVGGETQYF
>TRBJ2-3|TRBV7-2
CASSVGLLTQYF
>TRBJ1-4|TRBV20-1
CSVGTIEKLFF
>TRBJ2-4|TRBV10-3
CAISESTGKNGIAKNIQYF
>TRBJ2-3|TRBV5-1
CASSLGTGIPDTQYF
>TRBJ1-5|TRBV30
CAWSAQGGHNQPQHF
>TRBJ2-7|TRBV9
CASSVAGAPSSYEQYF
>TRBJ2-2|TRBV6-4
CASSDRGRDTGELFF
>TRBJ1-3|TRBV29-1
CSVVLGGQGFGTIYF
>TRBJ2-1|TRBV6-5
CASSYSELNNEQFF
>TRBJ2-3|TRBV3-1/TRBV3-2
CASSQVAGFTDTQYF
>TRBJ2-3|TRBV5-1
CASSQPTGPTDTQYF
>TRBJ2-3|TRBV25-1
CASSVVGLAGGGDTQYF
>TRBJ1-3|TRBV7-3
CASSLYGNTIYF
>TRBJ1-1|TRBV10-2
CASRKTGMNTEAFF
>TRBJ2-6|TRBV27
CASSADRGWAGANVLTF
>TRBJ2-7|TRBV7-9
CASSFSGDEQYF
>TRBJ2-2|TRBV4-1
CASSQDLTTNTGELFF
>TRBJ2-1|TRBV5-4
CASSLGTGGVQNEQFF
>TRBJ1-5|TRBV7-2
CASSLYGQVHF
>TRBJ1-6|TRBV9
CASSVASNSPLHF
>TRBJ1-1|TRBV19
CASRGDLRAFF
>TRBJ1-2|TRBV3-1/TRBV3-2
CASSQGALGALGYTF
>TRBJ2-5|TRBV12-3/TRBV12-4
CASSFEGRGTQYF
>TRBJ2-5|TRBV7-8
CASSLEGASLGETQYF
>TRBJ1-2|TRBV6-1
CASSEGTGWYGYTF
>TRBJ2-3|TRBV5-6
CASSLTSGSPDTQYF
>TRBJ2-4|TRBV7-8
CASSLASGGGNIQYF
>TRBJ2-1|TRBV5-1
CASSYRDGAYNEQFF
>TRBJ1-2|TRBV20-1
CSASTGRYYGYTF
>TRBJ2-1|TRBV11-2
CASSLDARRQGYNEQFF
>TRBJ1-2|TRBV7-2
CASSFNRGTNGYTF
>TRBJ1-3|TRBV11-1
CASSLLNRNSGNTIYF
>TRBJ1-1|TRBV7-9
CASSSWGTGYLNTEAFF
>TRBJ2-4|TRBV12-3/TRBV12-4
CASSLSREDIQYF
>TRBJ2-1|TRBV18
CASSPPRTTNEQFF
>TRBJ2-7|TRBV30
CAWSDDYEQYF
>TRBJ2-4|TRBV3-1/TRBV3-2
CASSPTVAKDIQYF
>TRBJ2-4|TRBV9
CASSVGQGVPGQNIQYF
>TRBJ1-5|TRBV7-2
CASSLATGGYQPQHF
>TRBJ1-5|TRBV2
CATSTGGDQPQHF
>TRBJ2-3|TRBV7-6
CASSLGTSDTQYF
>TRBJ2-3|TRBV5-1
CASSLGLAGGYTDTQYF
>TRBJ2-3|TRBV7-3
CASTLGPSTDTQYF
>TRBJ1-3|TRBV9
CASSVRGSGSGNTIYF
>TRBJ1-2|TRBV7-2
CASSSMRGRVYYGYTF
>TRBJ2-5|TRBV7-3
CASSLGGRETQYF
>TRBJ2-3|TRBV5-1
CASRPGLAKDTQYF
>TRBJ1-1|TRBV29-1
CSVQGDRYEAFF
>TRBJ2-5|TRBV7-2
CASRAGTRAETQYF
>TRBJ1-4|TRBV2
CASRAQGLDNEKLFF
>TRBJ1-1|TRBV18
CASSPNGVTEAFF
>TRBJ2-1|TRBV24-1
CATNSGESYNEQFF
>TRBJ1-1|TRBV6-1
CASSEGHRGREAFF
>TRBJ2-1|TRBV9
CASSVGGGGAQDEQFF
>TRBJ2-1|TRBV30
CAWSVAGAYNEQFF